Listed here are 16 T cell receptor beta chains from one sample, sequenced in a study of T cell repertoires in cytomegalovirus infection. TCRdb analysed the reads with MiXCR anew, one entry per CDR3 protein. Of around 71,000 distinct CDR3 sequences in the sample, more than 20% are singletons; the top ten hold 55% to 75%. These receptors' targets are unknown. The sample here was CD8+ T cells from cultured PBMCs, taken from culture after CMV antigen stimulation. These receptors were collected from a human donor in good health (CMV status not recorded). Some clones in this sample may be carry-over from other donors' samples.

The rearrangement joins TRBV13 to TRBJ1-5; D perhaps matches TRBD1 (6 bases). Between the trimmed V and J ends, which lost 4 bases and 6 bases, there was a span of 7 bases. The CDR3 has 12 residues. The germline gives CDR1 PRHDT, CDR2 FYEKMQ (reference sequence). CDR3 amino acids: CASSSGAQPQHF. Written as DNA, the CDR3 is TGTGCCAGCAGCTCAGGGGCTCAGCCCCAGCATTTT.

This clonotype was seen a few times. CDR3: CASTPRVAGGYEQYF. CDR3 coding DNA: TGTGCCAGCACCCCTCGGGTCGCGGGGGGATACGAGCAGTACTTC. The chain combines TRBV5-6 with TRBJ2-7; 8 bases are shared with TRBD2. Unmatched junction bases numbered 12, after V lost 6 bases and J lost 4 bases. The CDR3 has 15 residues. Germline V lookup: CDR1 SGHDT, CDR2 YYEEEE.

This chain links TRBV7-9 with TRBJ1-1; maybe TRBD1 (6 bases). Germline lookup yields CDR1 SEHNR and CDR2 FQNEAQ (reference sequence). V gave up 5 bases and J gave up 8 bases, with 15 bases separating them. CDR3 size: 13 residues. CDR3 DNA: TGTGCCAGCAGCACCACAGGGCCTAGGGAAGCTTTCTTT. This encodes CASSTTGPREAFF.

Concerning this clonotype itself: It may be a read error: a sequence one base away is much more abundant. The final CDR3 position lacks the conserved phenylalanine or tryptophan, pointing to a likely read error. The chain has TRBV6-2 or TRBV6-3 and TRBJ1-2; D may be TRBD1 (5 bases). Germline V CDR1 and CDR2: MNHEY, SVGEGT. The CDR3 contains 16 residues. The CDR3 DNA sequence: TGTGCCAGCAGCTACTCGGCGGGGCCAGGGACCTATGGCTACACCTTG. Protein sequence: CASSYSAGPGTYGYTL.

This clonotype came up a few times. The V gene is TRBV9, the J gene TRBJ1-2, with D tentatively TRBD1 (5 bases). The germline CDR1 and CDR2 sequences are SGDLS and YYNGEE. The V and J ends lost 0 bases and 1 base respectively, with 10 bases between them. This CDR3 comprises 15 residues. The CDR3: CASSVGPGFNYGYTF. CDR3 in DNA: TGTGCCAGCAGCGTAGGTCCAGGGTTTAACTATGGCTACACCTTC.

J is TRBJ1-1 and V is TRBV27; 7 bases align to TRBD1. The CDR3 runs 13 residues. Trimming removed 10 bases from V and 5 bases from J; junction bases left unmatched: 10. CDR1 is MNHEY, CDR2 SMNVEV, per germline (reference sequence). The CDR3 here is CATGGGVGTEAFF. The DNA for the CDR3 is TGTGCCACCGGAGGGGGCGTAGGTACTGAAGCTTTCTTT.

The CDR3 is CASSLEVSSLSTDTQYF. CDR3 nucleotides: TGTGCCAGCAGCTTAGAAGTATCTAGCCTAAGCACAGATACGCAGTATTTT. The chain recombines TRBV7-6 with TRBJ2-3, with D perhaps TRBD2 (5 bases). The CDR3 sequence is 17 residues long. Germline lookup yields CDR1 SGHVS and CDR2 FNYEAQ. The V end lost 1 base, the J end lost 0 bases, and 14 bases lay between the germline ends. Full variable domain (outside the CDR3, taken from reference TRBV7-6 and TRBJ2-3): GAGVSQSPRYKVTKRGQDVALRCDPISGHVSLYWYRQALGQGPEFLTYFNYEAQQDKSGLPNDRFSAERPEGSISTLTIQRTEQRDSAMYRCASSLEVSSLSTDTQYFGPGTRLTVL.

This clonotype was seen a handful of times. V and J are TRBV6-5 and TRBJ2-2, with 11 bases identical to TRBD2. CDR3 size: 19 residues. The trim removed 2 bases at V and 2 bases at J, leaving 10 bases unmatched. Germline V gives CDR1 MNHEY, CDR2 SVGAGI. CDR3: CASSYNPGLAVPNTGELFF. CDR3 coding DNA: TGTGCCAGCAGTTACAATCCGGGACTAGCGGTCCCCAACACCGGGGAGCTGTTTTTT.

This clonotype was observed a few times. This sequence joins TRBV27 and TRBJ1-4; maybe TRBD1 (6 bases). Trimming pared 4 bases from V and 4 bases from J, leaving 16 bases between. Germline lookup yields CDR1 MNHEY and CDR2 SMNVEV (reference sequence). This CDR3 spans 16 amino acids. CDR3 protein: CASSWVSGAGNEKLFF. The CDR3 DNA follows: TGTGCCAGCAGTTGGGTATCGGGGGCCGGTAATGAAAAACTGTTTTTT.

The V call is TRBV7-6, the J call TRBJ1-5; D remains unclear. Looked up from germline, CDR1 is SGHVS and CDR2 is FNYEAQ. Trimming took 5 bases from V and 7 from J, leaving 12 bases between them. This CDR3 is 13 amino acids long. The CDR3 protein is CASSRTDSQPQHF. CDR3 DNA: TGTGCCAGCAGCCGTACAGATTCCCAGCCCCAGCATTTT. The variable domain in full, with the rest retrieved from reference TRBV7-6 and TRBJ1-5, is GAGVSQSPRYKVTKRGQDVALRCDPISGHVSLYWYRQALGQGPEFLTYFNYEAQQDKSGLPNDRFSAERPEGSISTLTIQRTEQRDSAMYRCASSRTDSQPQHFGDGTRLSIL.

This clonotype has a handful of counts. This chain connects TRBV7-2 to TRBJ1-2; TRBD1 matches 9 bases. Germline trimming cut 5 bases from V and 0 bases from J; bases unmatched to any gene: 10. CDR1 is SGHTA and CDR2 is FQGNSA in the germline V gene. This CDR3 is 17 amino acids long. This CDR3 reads CASSLLRGQGTNYGYTF. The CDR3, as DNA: TGTGCCAGCAGCCTCCTACGAGGACAGGGGACTAACTATGGCTACACCTTC.

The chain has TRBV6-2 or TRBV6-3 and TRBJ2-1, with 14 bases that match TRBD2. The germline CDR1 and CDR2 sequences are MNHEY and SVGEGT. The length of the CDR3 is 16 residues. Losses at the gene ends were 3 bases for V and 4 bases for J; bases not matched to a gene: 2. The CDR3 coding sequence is TGTGCCAGCAGTTATCGACTAGCGGGGGGGTACAATGAGCAGTTCTTC. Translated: CASSYRLAGGYNEQFF.

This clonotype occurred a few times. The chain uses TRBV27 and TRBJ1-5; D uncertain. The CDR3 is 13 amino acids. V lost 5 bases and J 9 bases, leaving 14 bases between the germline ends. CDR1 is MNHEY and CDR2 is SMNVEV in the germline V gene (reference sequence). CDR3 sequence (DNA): TGTGCCAGCAGTCCCGGGAGGGTAGGGCCCCAGCATTTT. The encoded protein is CASSPGRVGPQHF.

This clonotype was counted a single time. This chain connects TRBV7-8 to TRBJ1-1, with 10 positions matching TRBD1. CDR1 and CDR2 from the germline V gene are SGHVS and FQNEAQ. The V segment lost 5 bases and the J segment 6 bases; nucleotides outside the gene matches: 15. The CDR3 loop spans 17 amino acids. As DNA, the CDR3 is TGTGCCAGCAGCGCGCCCCGATTCGGGACAGGGGCCCCTGAAGCTTTCTTT. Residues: CASSAPRFGTGAPEAFF.

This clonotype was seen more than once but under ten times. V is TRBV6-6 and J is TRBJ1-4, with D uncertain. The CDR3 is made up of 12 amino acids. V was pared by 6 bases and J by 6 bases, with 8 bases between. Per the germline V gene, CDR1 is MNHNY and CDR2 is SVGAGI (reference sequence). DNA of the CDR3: TGTGCCAGCAGCTACGTCCATGAAAAACTGTTTTTT. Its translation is CASSYVHEKLFF.

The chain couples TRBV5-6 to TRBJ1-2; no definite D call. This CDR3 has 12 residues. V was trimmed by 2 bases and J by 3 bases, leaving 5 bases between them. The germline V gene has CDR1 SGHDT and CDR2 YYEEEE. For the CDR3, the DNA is TGTGCCAGCAGCTTCTCGGACTATGGCTACACCTTC. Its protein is CASSFSDYGYTF.